These 4 T cell receptor beta chains share one sample of origin, sequenced in a study of blood T cells in healthy people across ages. A sample-barcoded 5' primer and a J-beta primer mix were used in a second PCR of roughly 7 to 11 cycles. In TCRdb, the 5' RACE reads were re-called with MiXCR into one record per CDR3 protein. Among around 1,600,000 distinct CDR3 sequences, approximately 42% were seen once, and the ten largest hold about 4%. Sequencing input: blood. The receptor set was obtained from a woman under 30 in good health.

CDR3 loop: CASIWEGETQYF. In DNA form, the CDR3 reads TGTGCCAGCATTTGGGAGGGCGAGACCCAGTACTTC. The chain has TRBV6-5 and TRBJ2-5, with 7 positions matching TRBD2. V lost 7 bases and J lost 5; bases outside the gene matches: 4. The CDR3 contains 12 residues. The V gene's germline CDR1 is MNHEY and CDR2 SVGAGI.

The chain joins TRBV4-1 to TRBJ2-2; D is unresolved. The CDR3 sequence is 12 residues long. Looked up from germline, CDR1 is MGHRA and CDR2 is YSYEKL. The V gene lost 3 bases and the J gene lost 6 bases, with 5 bases spanning the gap. The CDR3 protein is CASSQAAGELFF. DNA of the CDR3: TGCGCCAGCAGCCAGGCTGCCGGGGAGCTGTTTTTT.

The V and J genes are TRBV12-3 or TRBV12-4 and TRBJ2-1; D may be TRBD2 (5 bases). This CDR3 has 14 amino acids. V lost 5 bases and J 13 bases, leaving 21 bases between the germline ends. CDR3 loop: CASSLSGVKETQFF. For the CDR3, the DNA is TGTGCCAGCAGTCTTTCCGGGGTGAAAGAGACCCAGTTCTTC.

This clonotype was seen a few times. This chain links TRBV12-3 or TRBV12-4 with TRBJ2-7; D is possibly TRBD1 or TRBD2 (6 bases each). The CDR3 loop spans 15 amino acids. Trimming took off 2 bases at V and 0 bases at J, with 11 bases between the two ends. The CDR3 protein is CASSLSGAPSYEQYF. The CDR3 DNA sequence: TGTGCCAGCAGTTTATCGGGGGCTCCCTCCTACGAGCAGTACTTC.